The 27 T cell receptor beta chains below all came from one sample that was sequenced in a study of blood T cells in healthy people across ages. A second PCR of 7 to 11 cycles used a sample-barcoded 5' primer and a J-beta primer mix. MiXCR, applied by TCRdb to the 5' RACE reads, yields one record per CDR3 protein. The data show some 760,000 distinct CDR3 sequences, 25% seen once. Separately, the same data were catalogued under a study of T cells of mothers and their children.

The specimen sequenced was blood. All receptors come from a boy aged 5-17 years in good health.

This clonotype has more than one count but fewer than ten. The chain recombines TRBV2 with TRBJ1-5; no reliable D call. The CDR3 is 13 amino acids. Germline CDR1 SNHLY, CDR2 FYNNEI. V was cut by 11 bases and J by 4 bases, with 15 bases left in between. The CDR3 coding sequence is TGTGCCGTTAAGGCCGGGATTAATCAGCCCCAGCATTTT. It encodes CAVKAGINQPQHF.

The J gene is TRBJ1-3, the V gene TRBV2, with TRBD1 identical over 8 bases. From germline, CDR1 is SNHLY and CDR2 FYNNEI. J was trimmed by 6 bases and V by 4 bases; bases with no gene match: 5. The CDR3 consists of 14 residues. The CDR3 loop is CASSVGQGENTIYF. CDR3 in DNA: TGTGCCAGCAGTGTCGGACAGGGCGAAAACACCATATATTTT. Complete variable domain (other parts from reference TRBV2 and TRBJ1-3): EPEVTQTPSHQVTQMGQEVILRCVPISNHLYFYWYRQILGQKVEFLVSFYNNEISEKSEIFDDQFSVERPDGSNFTLKIRSTKLEDSAMYFCASSVGQGENTIYFGEGSWLTVV.

As for this clonotype: Relative to the germline gene, one junction end is altered; a read error may explain this. V is TRBV7-9 and J is TRBJ2-5; D is possibly TRBD1 (6 bases). The CDR3 is 14 residues long. Germline V gene data show CDR1 as SEHNR and CDR2 as FQNEAQ (reference sequence). CDR3 sequence (DNA): TGTGCCAGCGGCTTAGATCAGGGGAAAGAGACCCAGTACTTC. Encoded protein: CASGLDQGKETQYF.

This clonotype was seen a handful of times. This chain uses TRBV20-1 with TRBJ2-1; 12 positions agree with TRBD2. The CDR3 contains 13 residues. V trimming: 5 bases; J trimming: 8 bases; junction bases outside the gene matches: 4. The V gene's germline CDR1 is DFQATT and CDR2 SNEGSKA (reference sequence). The DNA for the CDR3 is TGCAGTGCTGCTAGCGGGAGGGCCGATGAGCAGTTCTTC. It translates to CSAASGRADEQFF.

The chain carries TRBV9 and TRBJ2-5; a possible D gene is TRBD2 (5 bases). CDR1 is SGDLS and CDR2 is YYNGEE in the germline V gene. This CDR3 has 17 amino acids. The V gene lost 3 bases and the J gene lost 5 bases, with 23 bases spanning the gap. The chain's CDR3 is CASSGRDSETLRETQYF. CDR3 DNA sequence: TGTGCCAGCAGCGGACGGGATTCGGAGACCCTCCGGGAGACCCAGTACTTC.

V and J are TRBV25-1 and TRBJ1-1; a possible D gene is TRBD1 (5 bases). Germline V gene data show CDR1 as MGHDK and CDR2 as SYGVNS. V lost 4 bases and J lost 2, with 17 bases in between. This CDR3 is built from 16 residues. CDR3 coding DNA: TGTGCCAGCAGTGGACGCGGGGCAGGAATTAACACTGAAGCTTTCTTT. As protein: CASSGRGAGINTEAFF.

This rearrangement joins TRBV28 to TRBJ1-4, with 9 bases aligning to TRBD1. Germline V gene lookup returns CDR1 MDHEN and CDR2 SYDVKM. The junction had 5 bases not matched to a gene; V was cut back by 5 bases and J by 7 bases. This CDR3 is built from 14 residues. The CDR3 here is CASSGQGFGEKLFF. The DNA for the CDR3 is TGTGCCAGCAGTGGACAGGGGTTTGGTGAAAAACTGTTTTTT.

This clonotype was found a few times. V gene TRBV7-9 combines with J gene TRBJ2-5, with 9 nucleotides matching TRBD1. The DNA end lines up better with TRBJ2-7; the J call may be wrong. The CDR3 loop spans 15 amino acids. Per the germline V gene, CDR1 is SEHNR and CDR2 is FQNEAQ (reference sequence). CDR3 bases: TGTGCCAGCAGCCCCGGAACAGGGGGCATTGACGAGCAGTACTTC. It yields the protein CASSPGTGGIDEQYF.

This chain links TRBV3-1 with TRBJ1-6; 7 bases map to TRBD1. Germline CDR1 and CDR2: LGHDT and YNNKEL (reference sequence). J was trimmed by 7 bases and V by 7 bases; bases with no gene match: 13. This CDR3 comprises 16 residues. The CDR3 DNA sequence: TGTGCCAGCACCTACTCTAACAGGGGAGGGAATTCACCCCTCCACTTT. Protein: CASTYSNRGGNSPLHF.

Only a few counts were recorded for this clonotype. CDR3 amino acids: CASSPQKQYF. The CDR3 DNA is TGTGCCAGCTCACCACAGAAGCAGTACTTC. The V gene is TRBV18, the J gene TRBJ2-7; D gene ambiguous. This CDR3 region has 10 residues. Germline values: CDR1 KGHSH, CDR2 LQKENI. V lost 1 base to trimming and J lost 8 bases, with 3 bases between them.

V usage is TRBV5-1 and J usage is TRBJ1-1; no reliable D call. This CDR3 contains 13 residues. V lost 5 bases and J 3 bases, leaving 11 bases between the germline ends. Germline CDR1 and CDR2: SGHRS and YFSETQ. The chain's CDR3 is CASRYGSHTEAFF. The CDR3 DNA follows: TGCGCCAGCAGATACGGATCCCACACTGAAGCTTTCTTT.

This clonotype was observed at least ten times. The chain recombines TRBV28 with TRBJ2-5; 8 bases align to TRBD1. The end of the DNA aligns better with TRBJ2-7, so the J call may be wrong. There are 15 residues in the CDR3. The germline CDR1 and CDR2 sequences are MDHEN and SYDVKM. This CDR3 is CASSLTDRGSYEQYF. Here the CDR3 DNA reads TGTGCCAGCAGTTTAACTGACAGGGGATCCTACGAGCAGTACTTC.

This chain joins TRBV12-3 or TRBV12-4 and TRBJ2-3; D not certain. The CDR3 spans 12 residues. Deletions cut 1 base from V and 8 bases from J, with 7 bases between. The CDR3 bases are TGTGCCAGCAGTTTAGAAGACTTTACGCAGTATTTT. Protein sequence: CASSLEDFTQYF.

This clonotype has only a few counts. The chain combines TRBV11-3 with TRBJ2-5; D is unclear. V lost 4 bases, J lost 5 bases, and 11 bases lay in between. Germline CDR1 reads SGHNT; CDR2 reads YENEEA. This CDR3 has 13 residues. This chain's CDR3 is CASSSRLLETQYF. CDR3 nucleotides: TGTGCCAGCAGCTCCAGGCTTCTGGAGACCCAGTACTTC.

This clonotype was detected many times. V and J are TRBV28 and TRBJ2-5; 11 bases agree with TRBD2. Germline loops: CDR1 MDHEN, CDR2 SYDVKM. Losses at the gene ends were 4 bases for V and 11 bases for J; bases not matched to a gene: 15. The CDR3 totals 16 residues. The CDR3 region is CASSSVIAGGPVEQYF. As DNA, the CDR3 is TGTGCCAGCAGTTCCGTCATAGCGGGAGGGCCGGTGGAGCAGTACTTC.

V is TRBV12-3 or TRBV12-4 and J is TRBJ2-7, with D unclear. There are 14 residues in the CDR3. Trimming removed 1 base at V and 3 bases at J, with 10 bases between. DNA for the CDR3: TGTGCCAGCAGTTTAGAGGCGGATCACTACGAGCAGTACTTC. Translated: CASSLEADHYEQYF.

The chain has TRBV10-3 and TRBJ1-2; 9 bases match TRBD1. V was clipped by 11 bases and J by 3 bases; unmatched bases: 4. The CDR3 is made up of 12 amino acids. Per the germline V gene, CDR1 is ENHRY and CDR2 is SYGVKD. CDR3 DNA: TGTGCCGTCCGACAGGGGGACTATGGCTACACCTTC. Its protein is CAVRQGDYGYTF.

This chain joins TRBV15 and TRBJ2-1; TRBD1 aligns across 7 bases. The J call may be mistaken, given a closer DNA end match to TRBJ2-5. CDR1 is LNHNV and CDR2 is YYDKDF in the germline V gene (reference sequence). The CDR3 has 14 amino acids. DNA of the CDR3: TGTGCCACCAGCAGAGAGGCAGGGGGAAAGACCCAGTACTTC. This sequence encodes CATSREAGGKTQYF.

This clonotype occurred many times. This chain joins TRBV7-6 and TRBJ2-5; TRBD2 agrees at 7 bases. With 0 bases clipped from V and 5 bases from J, the junction kept 3 bases outside the gene matches. The CDR3 covers 14 residues. CDR1 is SGHVS and CDR2 is FNYEAQ in the germline V gene. The CDR3 DNA sequence: TGTGCCAGCAGCTTAGCGGGAGGGAAGGAGACCCAGTACTTC. Translating it yields CASSLAGGKETQYF.

The chain uses TRBV7-9 and TRBJ2-5; 8 bases are a match to TRBD1. Trimming removed 5 bases from V and 3 bases from J; junction bases left unmatched: 5. Germline lookup yields CDR1 SEHNR and CDR2 FQNEAQ (reference sequence). The CDR3 covers 14 residues. The CDR3 reads CASSPWTGKETQYF. CDR3 DNA: TGTGCCAGCAGCCCCTGGACAGGGAAAGAGACCCAGTACTTC.

This clonotype was found a few times. V is TRBV5-1 and J is TRBJ2-7, with 8 bases fitting TRBD2. The CDR3 sequence is 15 residues long. The J segment lost 1 base and the V segment lost 1 base, leaving 4 bases of the junction unmatched. Germline V gene lookup returns CDR1 SGHRS and CDR2 YFSETQ. CDR3 coding DNA: TGCGCCAGCAGCTTGAGTTTAGCGGGATCCTACGAGCAGTACTTC. Translated, it gives CASSLSLAGSYEQYF.

The genes are TRBV6-5 and TRBJ2-1; D is perhaps TRBD2 (5 bases). Germline loops: CDR1 MNHEY, CDR2 SVGAGI. The length of the CDR3 is 13 residues. With 4 bases removed from V and 10 bases from J, the gap between germline ends came to 14 bases. In nucleotides, the CDR3 is TGTGCCAGCAGTTTCTCGGGGTTCGGGGAGCAGTTCTTC. Its translation is CASSFSGFGEQFF.

This sequence joins TRBV5-1 and TRBJ2-5; D is perhaps TRBD2 (5 bases). TRBJ2-7 explains the end of the DNA better; the J call may be wrong. Germline V gene data show CDR1 as SGHRS and CDR2 as YFSETQ. CDR3 length equals 14 residues. CDR3 in DNA: TGCGCCAGCAGCTTGGATCCAGACTACCACGAGCAGTACTTC. The encoded protein is CASSLDPDYHEQYF.

This chain joins TRBV12-3 or TRBV12-4 and TRBJ2-7; a possible D gene is TRBD1 (6 bases). Trimming removed 8 bases at V and 5 bases at J, with 22 bases between. CDR3 length: 15 amino acids. The CDR3 bases are TGTGCCAGCGCGTCTGGTGGTTGGGGGCCGGACGAGCAGTACTTC. Residues: CASASGGWGPDEQYF.

This rearrangement joins TRBV7-6 to TRBJ2-5, with a tentative D call TRBD2 (5 bases). TRBJ2-7 matches the DNA end more closely, so the J call is doubtful. This CDR3 contains 16 residues. Germline V gene lookup returns CDR1 SGHVS and CDR2 FNYEAQ. The CDR3 DNA reads as TGTGCCAGCAGCTTAGGCCCCGCACAGCCCGAGGGCGAGCAGTACTTC. The encoded protein is CASSLGPAQPEGEQYF.

The genes are TRBV2 and TRBJ1-4; D is unclear. This CDR3 is 15 amino acids long. Germline CDR1 and CDR2: SNHLY and FYNNEI. V was pared by 6 bases and J by 0 bases, with 11 bases between. The CDR3 sequence is CASRDRGTTNEKLFF. The CDR3 coding sequence is TGTGCCAGCAGGGACCGAGGAACAACTAATGAAAAACTGTTTTTT.

This clonotype occurred a few times. The rearrangement uses TRBV28 and TRBJ2-4; D not certain. In germline, CDR1 is MDHEN, CDR2 SYDVKM. The CDR3 length is 15 residues. Trimming took off 2 bases at V and 0 bases at J, with 8 bases between the two ends. CDR3 nucleotide sequence: TGTGCCAGCAGTTTAGCGGAGCTAGCCAAAAACATTCAGTACTTC. It specifies CASSLAELAKNIQYF.